This T cell receptor (beta chain) emerged from a study of shared clonotypes between healthy human individuals. CD45RO-negative, CCR7-selected cells formed the naive CD8 fraction, which excluded terminally differentiated effector memory CD45RA+ cells. This CDR3 has 14 residues. The germline V gene has CDR1 SEHNR and CDR2 FQNEAQ (reference sequence). V was shortened by 3 bases and J by 4 bases, with 9 bases between the two germline ends. Sequenced by immunoSEQ multiplex PCR; TCRdb stores in-frame clones only, minus some. The sample lists approximately 1.9 million clones, 90% to 95% seen once, with over 1.5% in the top ten.

This chain joins TRBV7-9 and TRBJ2-2; perhaps TRBD2 as D (6 bases). The sequence was obtained from a young man in good health. Some clones in this sample may be carry-over from other donors' samples. The sequenced material came from naive CD8+ T cells from PBMCs. CDR3 in DNA: TGTGCCAGCAGCTTCGGGCGGGGCACCGGGGAGCTGTTTTTT. It translates to CASSFGRGTGELFF. The full variable domain, rest sourced from reference TRBV7-9 and TRBJ2-2, is DTGVSQNPRHKITKRGQNVTFRCDPISEHNRLYWYRQTLGQGPEFLTYFQNEAQLEKSRLLSDRFSAERPKGSFSTLEIQRTEQGDSAMYLCASSFGRGTGELFFGEGSRLTVL.